This entry lists 32 T cell receptor beta chains sequenced from one sample in a study of shared clonotypes between healthy human individuals. Some clones are missing from TCRdb's copy, which holds only in-frame ones; the method was immunoSEQ multiplex PCR. This table holds some 2.4 million clones, approximately 93% found once. Sequenced material: naive CD4+ T cells from PBMCs. The subset is: CD45RA+ positively selected. The receptors originated from a man between 18 and 29 years old in good health. Some clones in this sample may be carry-over from other donors' samples.

This clone was observed a handful of times. V gene TRBV28 combines with J gene TRBJ1-5, with 8 bases lining up with TRBD1. This CDR3 has 15 residues. Germline V gene lookup returns CDR1 MDHEN and CDR2 SYDVKM. J was trimmed by 1 base and V by 6 bases; bases with no gene match: 5. CDR3 DNA: TGTGCCAGCAGACCAGGGGGCTCCAGCAATCAGCCCCAGCATTTT. Translated, it gives CASRPGGSSNQPQHF.

The chain has TRBV4-2 and TRBJ2-3; D not resolved. The CDR3 is made up of 14 amino acids. Germline V gene sequence: CDR1 LGHNA, CDR2 YNFKEQ. V was pared by 3 bases and J by 2 bases, with 9 bases between. The CDR3 DNA sequence: TGTGCCAGCAGCCACGGCCCGGCCACAGATACGCAGTATTTT. Amino acids: CASSHGPATDTQYF.

The genes are TRBV5-1 and TRBJ2-2; 10 bases fit TRBD1. This CDR3 contains 16 residues. With V trimmed by 4 bases and J by 6 bases, 9 bases remained unmatched. The germline V gene encodes CDR1 SGHRS and CDR2 YFSETQ. For the CDR3, the DNA is TGCGCCAGCAGCACTGACAGGGGGCTCGTGGCCGGGGAGCTGTTTTTT. Translating it yields CASSTDRGLVAGELFF.

A single count supports this clone. The CDR3 DNA reads TGTGCCAGCAGCCTACAGGGGGCTGCTGGGGCCAACGTCCTGACTTTC. Encoded protein: CASSLQGAAGANVLTF. The rearrangement joins TRBV7-3 to TRBJ2-6; 9 bases align to TRBD1. Germline V lookup: CDR1 SGHTA, CDR2 FQGTGA. Unmatched junction bases numbered 4, after V lost 5 bases and J lost 2 bases. The CDR3 runs 16 residues.

CDR3 DNA sequence: TGTGCCAGCAGTTTTGGGTTACGACGAGGGGAAAATCAGCCCCAGCATTTT. The encoded protein is CASSFGLRRGENQPQHF. The chain couples TRBV28 to TRBJ1-5, with D tentatively TRBD1 (5 bases). V was trimmed by 3 bases and J by 4 bases, leaving 19 bases between them. The CDR3 spans 17 residues. Per the germline V gene, CDR1 is MDHEN and CDR2 is SYDVKM.

The rearrangement joins TRBV6-1 to TRBJ2-7; maybe TRBD1 (7 bases). V dropped 1 base and J dropped 6 bases, with 19 bases sitting between them. This CDR3 region has 16 residues. The germline CDR1 and CDR2 sequences are MNHNS and SASEGT. The CDR3 sequence is CASSEGGGGAFREQYF. DNA of the CDR3: TGTGCCAGCAGTGAAGGAGGAGGGGGCGCATTCCGCGAGCAGTACTTC.

The chain has TRBV5-8 and TRBJ2-3; perhaps TRBD1 as D (5 bases). Germline V lookup: CDR1 SGHTS, CDR2 YDEGEE. The CDR3 is 14 amino acids. V gave up 7 bases and J gave up 2 bases, with 14 bases separating them. The CDR3 reads CASPGAGFTDTQYF. The CDR3 nucleotides read TGTGCCAGCCCTGGAGCAGGGTTCACAGATACGCAGTATTTT.

This rearrangement joins TRBV7-2 to TRBJ2-3, with D tentatively TRBD1 (7 bases). The V gene's germline CDR1 is SGHTA and CDR2 FQGNSA. This CDR3 contains 17 residues. V was shortened by 5 bases and J by 3 bases, with 21 bases between the two germline ends. The DNA for the CDR3 is TGTGCCAGCAGCCGGAGATTACAGGGGAGGTTGACAGATACGCAGTATTTT. Translated: CASSRRLQGRLTDTQYF.

J is TRBJ1-2 and V is TRBV4-3; the D gene is possibly TRBD1 (6 bases). The V end lost 1 base, the J end lost 3 bases, and 15 bases lay between the germline ends. The CDR3 consists of 16 residues. Germline loops: CDR1 LGHNA, CDR2 YSLEER. The CDR3 is CASSQAGAGGYYGYTF. CDR3 bases: TGCGCCAGCAGCCAAGCAGGGGCCGGGGGGTACTATGGCTACACCTTC.

The chain combines TRBV28 with TRBJ1-2, with 10 positions matching TRBD1. The V gene end was trimmed by 7 bases and the J gene end by 5 bases; junction bases not matched to a gene: 4. The CDR3 contains 13 residues. CDR1 is MDHEN and CDR2 is SYDVKM in the germline V gene. The CDR3 loop is CASKTGGGYGYTF. Here the CDR3 DNA reads TGTGCCAGCAAGACAGGGGGCGGGTATGGCTACACCTTC.

V gene TRBV5-6 combines with J gene TRBJ2-5, with D possibly TRBD2 on 5 matching bases. The CDR3 is made up of 13 amino acids. V was pared by 4 bases and J by 2 bases, with 9 bases between. Germline V CDR1 and CDR2: SGHDT, YYEEEE. The CDR3 DNA follows: TGTGCCAGCAGCGGACTTCGACAAGAGACCCAGTACTTC. This translates into CASSGLRQETQYF.

This chain joins TRBV5-4 and TRBJ2-2, with 7 bases fitting TRBD2. Germline V CDR1 and CDR2: SGHNT, YYREEE (reference sequence). J was trimmed by 0 bases and V by 9 bases; bases with no gene match: 8. The CDR3 is made up of 15 amino acids. CDR3 loop: CATERDPSNTGELFF. The CDR3 nucleotides are TGTGCCACCGAGCGGGACCCGTCGAACACCGGGGAGCTGTTTTTT. Based on the CDR3 plus reference TRBV5-4 and TRBJ2-2, the full variable domain is ETGVTQSPTHLIKTRGQQVTLRCSSQSGHNTVSWYQQALGQGPQFIFQYYREEENGRGNFPPRFSGLQFPNYSSELNVNALELDDSALYLCATERDPSNTGELFFGEGSRLTVL.

This rearrangement joins TRBV9 to TRBJ2-1; 11 nucleotides agree with TRBD2. CDR1 and CDR2 from the germline V gene are SGDLS and YYNGEE. The CDR3 contains 17 residues. The V segment lost 7 bases and the J segment 9 bases; nucleotides outside the gene matches: 18. The CDR3 reads CASSRTSGTSGNGEQFF. As DNA, the CDR3 is TGTGCCAGCTCTCGTACTTCCGGGACTAGCGGAAATGGTGAGCAGTTCTTC.

This sequence joins TRBV28 and TRBJ2-2, with 10 positions matching TRBD2. The J segment lost 5 bases and the V segment lost 5 bases, leaving 8 bases of the junction unmatched. The germline CDR1 and CDR2 sequences are MDHEN and SYDVKM. This CDR3 comprises 16 residues. The CDR3 DNA sequence: TGTGCCAGCAGTCCGAGCGGGAGGGCCGGAACCGGGGAGCTGTTTTTT. Translation: CASSPSGRAGTGELFF.

The chain has TRBV30 and TRBJ2-3; the match to TRBD2 covers 11 bases. The CDR3 is 14 amino acids. The ends lost 7 bases at V and 6 bases at J; junction bases unmatched: 9. From germline, CDR1 is GTSNPN and CDR2 SVGIG (reference sequence). As DNA, the CDR3 is TGTGCCTCGGATACTAGCGGGAGTCGGGATACGCAGTATTTT. This codes for CASDTSGSRDTQYF.

The V call is TRBV5-4, the J call TRBJ2-7; 7 nucleotides match TRBD1. The germline gives CDR1 SGHNT, CDR2 YYREEE (reference sequence). V dropped 0 bases and J dropped 4; count of bases not matched to a gene: 7. The CDR3 extends over 15 amino acids. In nucleotides, the CDR3 is TGTGCCAGCAGCTTGGACGGGACAGCGTCATACGAGCAGTACTTC. This gives the protein CASSLDGTASYEQYF. Filled out from reference TRBV5-4 and TRBJ2-7, the complete variable domain reads ETGVTQSPTHLIKTRGQQVTLRCSSQSGHNTVSWYQQALGQGPQFIFQYYREEENGRGNFPPRFSGLQFPNYSSELNVNALELDDSALYLCASSLDGTASYEQYFGPGTRLTVT.

The chain links TRBV27 to TRBJ2-7; TRBD2 matches 11 bases. Germline V CDR1 and CDR2: MNHEY, SMNVEV (reference sequence). This CDR3 has 17 residues. V trimming: 0 bases; J trimming: 2 bases; junction bases outside the gene matches: 6. Here the CDR3 reads CASSLSLAGGLPYEQYF. The CDR3, as DNA: TGTGCCAGCAGTTTATCGTTAGCGGGAGGGCTCCCCTACGAGCAGTACTTC.

The rearrangement joins TRBV6-1 to TRBJ2-4; possibly TRBD1 or TRBD2 for D (5 bases each). CDR3 length: 13 residues. V gave up 6 bases and J gave up 7 bases, with 13 bases separating them. Germline assignment: CDR1 MNHNS and CDR2 SASEGT. This chain's CDR3 is CASSHLGTNIQYF. CDR3 coding DNA: TGTGCCAGCAGCCACCTGGGGACCAACATTCAGTACTTC.

This chain connects TRBV18 to TRBJ2-7; D remains unclear. The V end was cut by 3 bases, the J end by 7 bases, with 7 bases between. Germline values: CDR1 KGHSH, CDR2 LQKENI. The CDR3 extends over 11 amino acids. The CDR3 loop reads CASSPDGEQYF. In DNA form, the CDR3 reads TGTGCCAGCTCACCCGACGGGGAGCAGTACTTC.

V and J are TRBV14 and TRBJ2-2, with a weak D call TRBD2 (6 bases). Germline CDR1 and CDR2: SGHDN and FVKESK. The CDR3 sequence is 15 residues long. The ends were cut back, 6 bases at V and 0 bases at J, with 11 bases in the middle. The DNA of the CDR3 is TGTGCCAGCAGGCGCGGGGCCCCGAACACCGGGGAGCTGTTTTTT. Translation: CASRRGAPNTGELFF.

This chain uses TRBV29-1 with TRBJ1-6, with D possibly TRBD1 on 6 matching bases. V shed 4 bases and J shed 6 bases, with 10 bases lying between them. Germline lookup yields CDR1 SQVTM and CDR2 ANQGSEA. The CDR3 covers 13 residues. CDR3 nucleotide sequence: TGCAGCGTTGCATTCAGGGGTAATTCACCCCTCCACTTT. Its translation is CSVAFRGNSPLHF.

V usage is TRBV4-1 and J usage is TRBJ1-1, with D uncertain. CDR3 length: 14 residues. Germline V gives CDR1 MGHRA, CDR2 YSYEKL. V lost 7 bases, J lost 0 bases, and 12 bases lay in between. The chain's CDR3 is CASTLGFMNTEAFF. DNA of the CDR3: TGCGCCAGCACCTTAGGTTTCATGAACACTGAAGCTTTCTTT.

The chain links TRBV27 to TRBJ1-2; possibly TRBD1 for D (5 bases). Trimming cost V 7 bases and J 2 bases, with 17 bases left between them. Looked up from germline, CDR1 is MNHEY and CDR2 is SMNVEV (reference sequence). The CDR3 is 15 residues long. The CDR3 is CASTLSGQGNYGYTF. The CDR3 coding sequence is TGTGCCAGCACCCTTTCCGGGCAGGGAAACTATGGCTACACCTTC.

This chain joins TRBV11-2 and TRBJ2-7, with 10 bases matching TRBD2. CDR3 size: 14 residues. The V and J ends lost 3 bases and 4 bases, in that order; junction bases with no gene match: 3. Germline loops: CDR1 SGHAT, CDR2 FQNNGV. The CDR3 region is CASSFLAGVYEQYF. DNA for the CDR3: TGTGCCAGCAGCTTCCTAGCGGGAGTATACGAGCAGTACTTC.

The chain combines TRBV28 with TRBJ1-1, with a possible D match to TRBD1 (5 bases). CDR3 size: 14 residues. From germline, CDR1 is MDHEN and CDR2 SYDVKM. Between the trimmed V and J ends, which lost 7 bases and 0 bases, there was a span of 12 bases. The CDR3 here is CASIIGGVNTEAFF. In nucleotides, the CDR3 is TGTGCCAGCATTATCGGAGGGGTGAACACTGAAGCTTTCTTT.

The CDR3 reads CASTLLGVGQTQETQYF. CDR3 in DNA: TGTGCCAGCACCCTTTTGGGAGTGGGGCAGACTCAAGAGACCCAGTACTTC. The chain is built from TRBV7-2 and TRBJ2-5; D tentatively fits TRBD1 or TRBD2 (5 bases each). Germline-derived CDR1 and CDR2 are SGHTA and FQGNSA. V lost 7 bases and J lost 2, with 23 bases in between. This CDR3 comprises 17 residues.

This chain uses TRBV28 with TRBJ2-7, with 7 bases identical to TRBD1. Trimming cost V 6 bases and J 4 bases; bases outside gene matches: 12. The germline V gene has CDR1 MDHEN and CDR2 SYDVKM. The CDR3 is made up of 15 amino acids. The CDR3 loop is CASSPTGTEQYEQYF. The DNA for the CDR3 is TGTGCCAGCAGCCCAACCGGGACAGAACAATACGAGCAGTACTTC.

The V gene is TRBV7-3, the J gene TRBJ2-1; TRBD2 aligns across 13 bases. This CDR3 comprises 16 residues. Germline lookup yields CDR1 SGHTA and CDR2 FQGTGA. V trimming: 5 bases; J trimming: 5 bases; junction bases outside the gene matches: 6. CDR3 DNA: TGTGCCAGCAGCCCTCAGACTAGCGGGAGGAACAATGAGCAGTTCTTC. Protein product: CASSPQTSGRNNEQFF. Full variable domain (outside the CDR3, taken from reference TRBV7-3 and TRBJ2-1): GAGVSQTPSNKVTEKGKYVELRCDPISGHTALYWYRQSLGQGPEFLIYFQGTGAADDSGLPNDRFFAVRPEGSVSTLKIQRTERGDSAVYLCASSPQTSGRNNEQFFGPGTRLTVL.

The chain carries TRBV5-1 and TRBJ2-7; D is ambiguous. The germline V gene encodes CDR1 SGHRS and CDR2 YFSETQ. The V end lost 1 base, the J end lost 3 bases, and 14 bases lay between the germline ends. The CDR3 totals 15 residues. In DNA, the CDR3 is TGCGCCAGCAGCTTGCTATCTATGTCTCGCTACGAGCAGTACTTC. Translating it yields CASSLLSMSRYEQYF.

The CDR3 is CAIIGGLAGYNEQFF. The CDR3, as DNA: TGTGCCATCATAGGGGGACTAGCGGGATACAATGAGCAGTTCTTC. This chain uses TRBV28 with TRBJ2-1; 13 positions match TRBD2. This CDR3 has 15 amino acids. Trimming at V came to 10 bases and at J to 4 bases, leaving 7 bases not matched to a gene. Germline V gene sequence: CDR1 MDHEN, CDR2 SYDVKM.

V and J are TRBV28 and TRBJ1-2; D unclear. From germline, CDR1 is MDHEN and CDR2 SYDVKM. V lost 2 bases and J 0 bases, leaving 10 bases between the germline ends. The CDR3 is made up of 15 amino acids. CDR3 DNA sequence: TGTGCCAGCAGTTTAGTCCCCCTAGCTAACTATGGCTACACCTTC. It specifies CASSLVPLANYGYTF.

Note on this clone: This sample also contains other DNA sequences that code for the same CDR3. The chain joins TRBV9 to TRBJ2-2; D is ambiguous. V was clipped by 5 bases and J by 0 bases, with 11 bases between them. This CDR3 is built from 15 residues. Germline V gene sequence: CDR1 SGDLS, CDR2 YYNGEE. The CDR3 reads CASSVRYTNTGELFF. CDR3 in DNA: TGTGCCAGCAGTGTAAGGTATACGAACACCGGGGAGCTGTTTTTT.